This entry is about one T cell receptor (beta chain). The sample is drawn from a study of identical twins. This CDR3 is 14 amino acids long. Trimming at V came to 5 bases and at J to 2 bases, leaving 4 bases not matched to a gene. Germline loops: CDR1 SGHTA, CDR2 FQGNSA. TCRdb processed the 5' RACE reads anew with MiXCR; each CDR3 protein has one entry. The sample records under 500,000 distinct CDR3 sequences, 14% being singletons. These data were also reused for a study on yellow fever vaccine responses in identical twins.

Sequenced: CD4+ T cells sorted from blood. The genes are TRBV7-2 and TRBJ2-3; TRBD1 matches at 7 bases. This clonotype originated in a woman younger than 35 in good health. Here the CDR3 DNA reads TGTGCCAGCAGCCGGGGACAGTACACAGATACGCAGTATTTT. This translates into CASSRGQYTDTQYF.